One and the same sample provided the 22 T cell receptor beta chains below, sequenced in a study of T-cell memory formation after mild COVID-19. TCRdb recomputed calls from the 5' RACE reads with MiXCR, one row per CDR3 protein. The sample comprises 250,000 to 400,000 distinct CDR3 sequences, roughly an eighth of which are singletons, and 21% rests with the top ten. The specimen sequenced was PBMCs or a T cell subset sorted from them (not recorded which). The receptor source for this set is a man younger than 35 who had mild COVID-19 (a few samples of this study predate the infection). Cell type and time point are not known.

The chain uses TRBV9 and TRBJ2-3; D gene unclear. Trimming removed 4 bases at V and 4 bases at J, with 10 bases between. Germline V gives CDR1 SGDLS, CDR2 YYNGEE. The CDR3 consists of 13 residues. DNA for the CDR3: TGTGCCAGCAGCCTAATGGGGTCAGATACGCAGTATTTT. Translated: CASSLMGSDTQYF. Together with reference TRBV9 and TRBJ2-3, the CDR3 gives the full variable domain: DSGVTQTPKHLITATGQRVTLRCSPRSGDLSVYWYQQSLDQGLQFLIQYYNGEERAKGNILERFSAQQFPDLHSELNLSSLELGDSALYFCASSLMGSDTQYFGPGTRLTVL.

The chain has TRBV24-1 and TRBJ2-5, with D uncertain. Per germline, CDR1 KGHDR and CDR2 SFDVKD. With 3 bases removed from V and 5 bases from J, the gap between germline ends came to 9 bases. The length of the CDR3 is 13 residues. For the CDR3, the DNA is TGTGCCACCAGTGATGGGGTCCGCGAGACCCAGTACTTC. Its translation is CATSDGVRETQYF.

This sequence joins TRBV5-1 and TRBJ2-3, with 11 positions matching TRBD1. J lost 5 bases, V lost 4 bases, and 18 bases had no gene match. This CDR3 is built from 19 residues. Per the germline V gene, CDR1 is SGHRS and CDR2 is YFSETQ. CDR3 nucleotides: TGCGCCAGCAGCCCACTGGGTTGGACAGGGGGCGAAAGGGAAGATACGCAGTATTTT. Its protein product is CASSPLGWTGGEREDTQYF.

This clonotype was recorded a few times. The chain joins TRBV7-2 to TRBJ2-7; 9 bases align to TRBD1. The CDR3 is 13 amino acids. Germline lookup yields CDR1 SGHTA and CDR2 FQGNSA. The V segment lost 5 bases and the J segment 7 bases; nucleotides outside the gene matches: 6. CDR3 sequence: CASSTDRGWEQYF. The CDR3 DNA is TGTGCCAGCAGCACGGACAGGGGCTGGGAGCAGTACTTC.

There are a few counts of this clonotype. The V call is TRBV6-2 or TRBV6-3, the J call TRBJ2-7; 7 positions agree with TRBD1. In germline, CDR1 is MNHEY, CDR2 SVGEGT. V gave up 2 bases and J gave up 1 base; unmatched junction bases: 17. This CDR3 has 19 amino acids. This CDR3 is CASSYARDSDRDPSYEQYV. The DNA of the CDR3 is TGTGCCAGCAGTTACGCTCGTGACTCCGACAGGGACCCATCCTACGAGCAGTACGTC.

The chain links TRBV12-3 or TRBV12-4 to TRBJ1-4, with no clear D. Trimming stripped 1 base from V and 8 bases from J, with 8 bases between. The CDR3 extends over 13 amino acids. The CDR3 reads CASSLGRREKLFF. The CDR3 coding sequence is TGTGCCAGCAGTTTAGGTCGGCGGGAAAAACTGTTTTTT.

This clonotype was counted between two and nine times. The CDR3 region is CASSEFRSRTYEQYF. The CDR3 nucleotides read TGCGCCAGCAGTGAGTTTCGCAGTCGAACCTACGAGCAGTACTTC. V usage is TRBV10-1 and J usage is TRBJ2-7, with no clear D. This CDR3 region has 15 residues. The V end was cut by 1 base, the J end by 2 bases, with 12 bases between. Germline-derived CDR1 and CDR2 are WNHNN and SYGVQD (reference sequence).

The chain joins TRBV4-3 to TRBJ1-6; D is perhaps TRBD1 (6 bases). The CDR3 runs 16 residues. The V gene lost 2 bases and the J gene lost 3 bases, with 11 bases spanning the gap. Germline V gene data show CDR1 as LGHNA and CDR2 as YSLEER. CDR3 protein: CASSQSGVRYNSPLHF. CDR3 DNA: TGCGCCAGCAGCCAATCAGGGGTACGCTATAATTCACCCCTCCACTTT.

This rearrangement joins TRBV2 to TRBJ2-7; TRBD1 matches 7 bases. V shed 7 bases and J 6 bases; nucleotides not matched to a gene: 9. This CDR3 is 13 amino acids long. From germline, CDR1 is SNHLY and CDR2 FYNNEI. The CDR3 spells CASTKGALAEQYF. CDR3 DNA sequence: TGTGCCAGCACAAAGGGGGCGTTGGCCGAGCAGTACTTC.

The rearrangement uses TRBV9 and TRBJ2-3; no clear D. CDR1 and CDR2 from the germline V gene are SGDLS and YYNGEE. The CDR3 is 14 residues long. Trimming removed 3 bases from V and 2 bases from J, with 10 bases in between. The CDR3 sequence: CASSALLLTDTQYF. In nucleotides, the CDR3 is TGTGCCAGCAGCGCTTTACTACTCACAGATACGCAGTATTTT.

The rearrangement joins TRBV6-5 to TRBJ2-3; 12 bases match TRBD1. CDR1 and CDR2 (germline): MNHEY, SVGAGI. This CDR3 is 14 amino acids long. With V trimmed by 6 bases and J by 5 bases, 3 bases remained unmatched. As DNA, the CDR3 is TGTGCCAGCAGCCGGGACAGGGGGCTAGATACGCAGTATTTT. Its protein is CASSRDRGLDTQYF.

CDR3 nucleotide sequence: TGTGCCAGCAGCTTAGATAGATGGGCCAACGTCCTGACTTTC. It specifies CASSLDRWANVLTF. This chain uses TRBV11-2 with TRBJ2-6; D uncertain. With 0 bases removed from V and 5 bases from J, the gap between germline ends came to 5 bases. CDR3 size: 14 residues. The germline gives CDR1 SGHAT, CDR2 FQNNGV.

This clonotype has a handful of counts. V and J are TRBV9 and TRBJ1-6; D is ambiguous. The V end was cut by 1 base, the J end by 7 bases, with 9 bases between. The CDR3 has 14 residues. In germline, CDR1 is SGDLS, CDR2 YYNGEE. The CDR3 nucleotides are TGTGCCAGCAGCGTACGGGGAAGCAATTCACCCCTCCACTTT. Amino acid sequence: CASSVRGSNSPLHF.

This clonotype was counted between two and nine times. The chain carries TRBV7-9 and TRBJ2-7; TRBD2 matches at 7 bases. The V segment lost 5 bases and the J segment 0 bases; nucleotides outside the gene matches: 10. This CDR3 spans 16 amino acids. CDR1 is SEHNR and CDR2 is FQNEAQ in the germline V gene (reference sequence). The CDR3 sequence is CASSPPSGTRSYEQYF. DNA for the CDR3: TGTGCCAGCAGCCCGCCCAGCGGGACCCGCTCCTACGAGCAGTACTTC.

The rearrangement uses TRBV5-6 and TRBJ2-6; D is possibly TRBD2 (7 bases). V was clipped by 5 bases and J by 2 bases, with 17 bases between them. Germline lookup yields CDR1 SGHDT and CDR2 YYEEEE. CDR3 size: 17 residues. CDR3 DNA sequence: TGTGCCAGCAGAGGGGGGGCCGACGTGGCTGGGGCCAACGTCCTGACTTTC. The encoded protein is CASRGGADVAGANVLTF.

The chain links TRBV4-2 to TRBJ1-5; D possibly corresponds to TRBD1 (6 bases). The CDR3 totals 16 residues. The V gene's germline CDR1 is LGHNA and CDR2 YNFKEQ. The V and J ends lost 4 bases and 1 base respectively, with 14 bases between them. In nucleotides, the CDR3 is TGTGCCAGCAGCCTATCACAGGGCCCAAGCAATCAGCCCCAGCATTTT. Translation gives CASSLSQGPSNQPQHF.

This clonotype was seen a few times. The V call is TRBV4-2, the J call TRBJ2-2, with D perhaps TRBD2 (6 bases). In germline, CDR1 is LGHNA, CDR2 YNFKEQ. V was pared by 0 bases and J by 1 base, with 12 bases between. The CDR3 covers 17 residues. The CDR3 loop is CASSQDSMGGNTGELFF. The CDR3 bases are TGTGCCAGCAGCCAAGATAGTATGGGGGGGAACACCGGGGAGCTGTTTTTT.

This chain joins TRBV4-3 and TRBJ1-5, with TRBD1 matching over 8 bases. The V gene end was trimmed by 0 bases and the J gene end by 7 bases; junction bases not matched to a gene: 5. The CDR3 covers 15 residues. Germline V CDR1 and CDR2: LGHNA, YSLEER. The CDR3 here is CASSQDGQGGQPQHF. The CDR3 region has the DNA TGCGCCAGCAGCCAAGATGGACAGGGAGGACAGCCCCAGCATTTT.

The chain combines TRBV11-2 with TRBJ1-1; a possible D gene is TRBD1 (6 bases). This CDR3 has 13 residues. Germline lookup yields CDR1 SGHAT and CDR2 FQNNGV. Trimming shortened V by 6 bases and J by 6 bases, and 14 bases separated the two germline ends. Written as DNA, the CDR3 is TGTGCCAGCAGGTGGCGGGGGCGTTCTGAAGCTTTCTTT. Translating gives CASRWRGRSEAFF. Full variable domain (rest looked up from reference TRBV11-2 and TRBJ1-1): EAGVAQSPRYKIIEKRQSVAFWCNPISGHATLYWYQQILGQGPKLLIQFQNNGVVDDSQLPKDRFSAERLKGVDSTLKIQPAKLEDSAVYLCASRWRGRSEAFFGQGTRLTVV.

The CDR3, as DNA: TGTGCCAGCAGCCTACAGGGGGCTCAATCACCCCTCCACTTT. Its protein is CASSLQGAQSPLHF. J is TRBJ1-6 and V is TRBV6-1; 9 nucleotides agree with TRBD1. J was trimmed by 10 bases and V by 6 bases; bases with no gene match: 7. The length of the CDR3 is 14 residues. CDR1 is MNHNS and CDR2 is SASEGT in the germline V gene.

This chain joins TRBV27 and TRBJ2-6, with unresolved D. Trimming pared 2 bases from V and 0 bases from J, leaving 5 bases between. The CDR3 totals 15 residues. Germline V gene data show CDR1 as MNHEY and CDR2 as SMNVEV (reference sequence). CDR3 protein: CASSLSYSGANVLTF. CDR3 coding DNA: TGTGCCAGCAGTTTAAGCTACTCTGGGGCCAACGTCCTGACTTTC.

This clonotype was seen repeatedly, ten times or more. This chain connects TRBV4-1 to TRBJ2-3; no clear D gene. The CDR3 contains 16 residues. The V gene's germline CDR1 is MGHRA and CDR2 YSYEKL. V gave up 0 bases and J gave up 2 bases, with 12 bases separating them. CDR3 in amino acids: CASSQEALPNTDTQYF. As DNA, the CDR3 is TGCGCCAGCAGCCAAGAGGCACTACCGAACACAGATACGCAGTATTTT.